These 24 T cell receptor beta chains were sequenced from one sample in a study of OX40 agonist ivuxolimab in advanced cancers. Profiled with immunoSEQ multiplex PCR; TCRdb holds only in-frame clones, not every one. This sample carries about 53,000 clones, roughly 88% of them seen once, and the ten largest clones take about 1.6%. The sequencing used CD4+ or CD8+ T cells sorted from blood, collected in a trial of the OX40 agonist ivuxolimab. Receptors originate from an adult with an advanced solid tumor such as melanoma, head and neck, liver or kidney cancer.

In DNA form, the CDR3 reads TGTGCCAGCAGGGGACCGACACAAGAGACCCAGTACTTC. Translating it yields CASRGPTQETQYF. The rearrangement links TRBV28 to TRBJ2-5; D is possibly TRBD1 or TRBD2 (5 bases each). There are 13 residues in the CDR3. V was trimmed by 6 bases and J by 2 bases, leaving 10 bases between them. CDR1 is MDHEN and CDR2 is SYDVKM in the germline V gene.

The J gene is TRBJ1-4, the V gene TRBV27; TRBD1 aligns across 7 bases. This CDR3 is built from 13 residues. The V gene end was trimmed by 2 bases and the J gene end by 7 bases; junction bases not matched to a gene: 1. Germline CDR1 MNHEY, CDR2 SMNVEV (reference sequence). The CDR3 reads CASSLQGGEKLFF. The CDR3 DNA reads TGTGCCAGCAGTTTACAGGGGGGTGAAAAACTGTTTTTT.

The CDR3 coding sequence is TGTGCCAGCAGCCCGACGGAGACCCAGTACTTC. Protein: CASSPTETQYF. The chain employs TRBV7-9 and TRBJ2-5; D is unresolved. The V end was cut by 5 bases, the J end by 5 bases, with 6 bases between. CDR3 length: 11 amino acids. CDR1 and CDR2 (germline): SEHNR, FQNEAQ (reference sequence).

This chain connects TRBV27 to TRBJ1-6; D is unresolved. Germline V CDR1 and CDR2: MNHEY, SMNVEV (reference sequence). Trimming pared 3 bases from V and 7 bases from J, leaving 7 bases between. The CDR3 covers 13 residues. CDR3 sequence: CASSLNGNSPLHF. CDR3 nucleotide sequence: TGTGCCAGCAGTTTGAACGGAAATTCACCCCTCCACTTT.

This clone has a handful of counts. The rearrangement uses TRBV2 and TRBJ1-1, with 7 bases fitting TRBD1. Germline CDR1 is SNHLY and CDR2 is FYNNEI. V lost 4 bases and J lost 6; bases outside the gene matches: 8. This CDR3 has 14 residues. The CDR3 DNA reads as TGTGCCAGCAGTGGGACAGGTCCCAGGCCTGAAGCTTTCTTT. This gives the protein CASSGTGPRPEAFF.

The CDR3, as DNA: TGTGCCAGCAGCTTGGATCCGGCGGATACGCAGTATTTT. Translating it yields CASSLDPADTQYF. J is TRBJ2-3 and V is TRBV5-6, with D hard to call. Germline loops: CDR1 SGHDT, CDR2 YYEEEE. V was shortened by 0 bases and J by 6 bases, with 8 bases between the two germline ends. The CDR3 has 13 residues.

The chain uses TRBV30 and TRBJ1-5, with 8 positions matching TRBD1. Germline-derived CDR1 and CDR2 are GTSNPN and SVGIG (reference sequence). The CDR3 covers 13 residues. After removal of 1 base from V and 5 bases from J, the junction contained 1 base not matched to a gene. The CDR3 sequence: CAWSDRGDQPQHF. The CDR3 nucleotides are TGTGCCTGGAGTGACAGGGGGGATCAGCCCCAGCATTTT.

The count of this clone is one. Written as DNA, the CDR3 is TGTGCCAGCAGTACCGGACACGACTACGAGCAGTACTTC. The encoded protein is CASSTGHDYEQYF. This sequence joins TRBV7-6 and TRBJ2-7, with D perhaps matching TRBD1 (5 bases). V was pared by 6 bases and J by 3 bases, with 12 bases between. Germline V gene sequence: CDR1 SGHVS, CDR2 FNYEAQ. The CDR3 loop spans 13 amino acids.

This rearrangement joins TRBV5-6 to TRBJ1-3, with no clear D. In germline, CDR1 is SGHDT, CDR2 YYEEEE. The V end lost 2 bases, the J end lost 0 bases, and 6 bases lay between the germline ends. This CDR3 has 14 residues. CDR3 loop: CASSFVGSGNTIYF. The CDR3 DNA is TGTGCCAGCAGCTTCGTTGGCTCTGGAAACACCATATATTTT.

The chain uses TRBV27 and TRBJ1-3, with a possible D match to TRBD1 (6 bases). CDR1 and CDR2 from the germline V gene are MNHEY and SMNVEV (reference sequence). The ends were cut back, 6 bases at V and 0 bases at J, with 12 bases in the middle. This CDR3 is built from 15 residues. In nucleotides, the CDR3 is TGTGCCAGCAGCATGGGACATAGCTCTGGAAACACCATATATTTT. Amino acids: CASSMGHSSGNTIYF.

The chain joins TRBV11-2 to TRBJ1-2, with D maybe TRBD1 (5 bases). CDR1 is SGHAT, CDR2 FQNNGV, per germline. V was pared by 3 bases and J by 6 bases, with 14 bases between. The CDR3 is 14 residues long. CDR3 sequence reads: CASSLGQGIDGYTF. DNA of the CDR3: TGTGCCAGCAGCTTGGGGCAGGGAATCGATGGCTACACCTTC.

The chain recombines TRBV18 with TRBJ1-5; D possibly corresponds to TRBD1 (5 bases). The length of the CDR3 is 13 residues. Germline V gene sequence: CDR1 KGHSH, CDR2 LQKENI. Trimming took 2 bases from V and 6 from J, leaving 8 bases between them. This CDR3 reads CASSPGDAQPQHF. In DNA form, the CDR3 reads TGTGCCAGCTCACCAGGGGACGCTCAGCCCCAGCATTTT.

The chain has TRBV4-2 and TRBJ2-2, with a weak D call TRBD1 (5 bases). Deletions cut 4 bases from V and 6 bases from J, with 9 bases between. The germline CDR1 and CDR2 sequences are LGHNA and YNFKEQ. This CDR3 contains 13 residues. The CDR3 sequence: CASSPSGPGELFF. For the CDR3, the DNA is TGTGCCAGCAGCCCCTCAGGGCCCGGGGAGCTGTTTTTT.

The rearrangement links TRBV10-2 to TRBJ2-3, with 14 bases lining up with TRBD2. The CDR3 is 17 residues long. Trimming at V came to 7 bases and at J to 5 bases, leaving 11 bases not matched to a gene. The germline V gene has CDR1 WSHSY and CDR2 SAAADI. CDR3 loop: CASTGARLAGGVDTQYF. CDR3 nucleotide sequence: TGCGCCAGCACTGGGGCGAGACTAGCGGGGGGGGTAGATACGCAGTATTTT.

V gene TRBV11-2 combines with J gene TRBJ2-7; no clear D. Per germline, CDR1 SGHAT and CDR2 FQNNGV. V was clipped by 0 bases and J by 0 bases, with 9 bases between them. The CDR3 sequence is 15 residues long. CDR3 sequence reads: CASSLEIATSYEQYF. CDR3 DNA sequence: TGTGCCAGCAGCTTAGAGATCGCCACCTCCTACGAGCAGTACTTC.

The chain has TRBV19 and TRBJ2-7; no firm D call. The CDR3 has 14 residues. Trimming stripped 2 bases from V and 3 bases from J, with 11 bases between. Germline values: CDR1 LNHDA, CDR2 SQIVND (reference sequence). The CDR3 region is CASSIIIQSYEQYF. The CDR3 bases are TGTGCCAGTAGTATAATAATACAGAGCTACGAGCAGTACTTC.

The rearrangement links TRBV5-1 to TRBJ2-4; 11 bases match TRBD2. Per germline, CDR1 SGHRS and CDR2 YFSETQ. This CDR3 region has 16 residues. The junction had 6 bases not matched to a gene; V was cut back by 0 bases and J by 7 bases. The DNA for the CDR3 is TGCGCCAGCAGCTTGGCGGTAGCGGGAGGGAAGAACATTCAGTACTTC. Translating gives CASSLAVAGGKNIQYF.

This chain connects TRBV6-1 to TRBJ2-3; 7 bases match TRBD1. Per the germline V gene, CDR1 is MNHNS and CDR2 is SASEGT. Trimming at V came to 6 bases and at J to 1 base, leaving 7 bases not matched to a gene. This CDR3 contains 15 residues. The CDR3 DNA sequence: TGTGCCAGCAGAGGTGAGGGGGCCGGCACAGATACGCAGTATTTT. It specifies CASRGEGAGTDTQYF.

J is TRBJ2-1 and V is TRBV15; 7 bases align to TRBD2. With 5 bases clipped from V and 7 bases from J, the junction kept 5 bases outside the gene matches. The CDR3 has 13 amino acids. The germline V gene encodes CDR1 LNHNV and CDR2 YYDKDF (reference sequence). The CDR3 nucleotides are TGTGCCACCAGCCGGACTAGAAATAATGAGCAGTTCTTC. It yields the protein CATSRTRNNEQFF.

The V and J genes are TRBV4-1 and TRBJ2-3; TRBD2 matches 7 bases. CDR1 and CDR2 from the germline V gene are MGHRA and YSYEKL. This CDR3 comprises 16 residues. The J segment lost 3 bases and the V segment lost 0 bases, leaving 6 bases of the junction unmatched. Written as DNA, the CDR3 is TGCGCCAGCAGCCAAGAGGGAGGGGTGGTTACAGATACGCAGTATTTT. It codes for CASSQEGGVVTDTQYF.

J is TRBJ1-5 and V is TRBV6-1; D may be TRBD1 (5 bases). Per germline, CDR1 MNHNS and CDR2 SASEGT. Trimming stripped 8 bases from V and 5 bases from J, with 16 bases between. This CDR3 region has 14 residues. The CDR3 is CASLTIQGHQPQHF. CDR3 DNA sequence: TGTGCCAGCCTCACCATTCAGGGACATCAGCCCCAGCATTTT.

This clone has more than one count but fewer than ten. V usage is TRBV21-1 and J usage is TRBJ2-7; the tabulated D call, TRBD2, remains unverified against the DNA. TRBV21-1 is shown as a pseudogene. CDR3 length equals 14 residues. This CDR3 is CASSKGVYPYEQYF. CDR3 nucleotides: TGTGCCAGCAGCAAAGGCGTCTACCCCTACGAGCAGTACTTC.

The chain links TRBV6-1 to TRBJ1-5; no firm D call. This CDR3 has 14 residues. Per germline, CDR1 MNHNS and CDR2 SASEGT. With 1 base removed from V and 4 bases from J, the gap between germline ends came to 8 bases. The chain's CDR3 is CASSEVAANQPQHF. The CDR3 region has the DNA TGTGCCAGCAGTGAAGTGGCAGCTAATCAGCCCCAGCATTTT.

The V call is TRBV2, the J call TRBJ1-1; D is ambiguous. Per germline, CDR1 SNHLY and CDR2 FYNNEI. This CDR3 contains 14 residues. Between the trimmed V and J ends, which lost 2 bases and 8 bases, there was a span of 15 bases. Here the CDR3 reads CASSERSIQTEAFF. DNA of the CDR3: TGTGCCAGCAGTGAAAGGTCTATACAGACGGAAGCTTTCTTT.